The clone carrying this T cell receptor beta chain was counted between two and nine times. The entry originates in a study of blood T cell repertoires in COVID-19. The table came from immunoSEQ multiplex PCR; TCRdb's copy has only in-frame clones and leaves some out. Here the sample spans a few hundred thousand clones, roughly 90% being singletons. This CDR3 is built from 13 residues. V lost 0 bases to trimming and J lost 8 bases, with 10 bases between them. Per the germline V gene, CDR1 is KGHSH and CDR2 is LQKENI. Sequencing was done on a sample of PBMCs or T cells enriched from blood (not recorded which). The chain carries TRBV18 and TRBJ1-2, with D possibly matching TRBD1 (5 bases). The sequence was obtained from a woman aged 25 to 39 who had been exposed to COVID-19. The CDR3 region has the DNA TGTGCCAGCTCACCACCCGCAGGGATGGGCTACACCTTC. This encodes CASSPPAGMGYTF.